What follows are 22 T cell receptor beta chains derived from one specimen sequenced in a study of identical twins. TCRdb redid the calling of the 5' RACE reads with MiXCR, one entry per CDR3 protein. The profile covers about 210,000 distinct CDR3 sequences, with about a tenth appearing a single time and 5% to 6.5% taken by the ten largest. Sequencing input: memory (CD45RO+) T cells sorted from blood. These receptor sequences come from a woman between 18 and 30 years old in good health.

The chain uses TRBV7-9 and TRBJ2-7; D ambiguous. Trimming shortened V by 2 bases and J by 3 bases, and 11 bases separated the two germline ends. This CDR3 comprises 14 residues. CDR1 and CDR2 (germline): SEHNR, FQNEAQ (reference sequence). The CDR3 DNA is TGTGCCAGCAGCTTAATTCCCGACGGCTACGAGCAGTACTTC. Encoded protein: CASSLIPDGYEQYF.

This clonotype came up a few times. The chain couples TRBV9 to TRBJ2-7; tentatively, D is TRBD1 or TRBD2 (8 bases each). V lost 3 bases, J lost 2 bases, and 18 bases lay in between. Germline V lookup: CDR1 SGDLS, CDR2 YYNGEE. CDR3 size: 16 residues. CDR3 sequence: CASSAGGAGGTYEQYF. As DNA, the CDR3 is TGTGCCAGCAGCGCCGGGGGGGCAGGGGGCACCTACGAGCAGTACTTC.

This clonotype has only a few counts. The rearrangement links TRBV28 to TRBJ2-7; a possible D gene is TRBD2 (6 bases). Germline V lookup: CDR1 MDHEN, CDR2 SYDVKM. The length of the CDR3 is 14 residues. V was shortened by 5 bases and J by 6 bases, with 17 bases between the two germline ends. Written as DNA, the CDR3 is TGTGCCAGCAGTCTCACCCGTTCCGGGAGCGAGCAGTACTTC. Translation gives CASSLTRSGSEQYF.

The V gene is TRBV6-2 or TRBV6-3, the J gene TRBJ2-7; TRBD2 aligns across 8 bases. This CDR3 spans 15 amino acids. The germline V gene encodes CDR1 MNHEY and CDR2 SVGEGT. Trimming at V came to 7 bases and at J to 7 bases, leaving 15 bases not matched to a gene. CDR3 amino acids: CASTQGGSGRGEQYF. CDR3 in DNA: TGTGCCAGCACGCAAGGAGGGAGCGGGAGAGGTGAGCAGTACTTC.

The table lists this clonotype with many counts. This sequence joins TRBV12-3 or TRBV12-4 and TRBJ1-3; no clear D. The V gene lost 2 bases and the J gene lost 4 bases, with 9 bases spanning the gap. CDR3 size: 14 residues. CDR3 nucleotide sequence: TGTGCCAGCAGTTTAAGACACCTCGGAAACACCATATATTTT. This codes for CASSLRHLGNTIYF.

This rearrangement joins TRBV29-1 to TRBJ2-1, with 11 bases aligning to TRBD2. V trimming: 3 bases; J trimming: 13 bases; junction bases outside the gene matches: 5. The germline gives CDR1 SQVTM, CDR2 ANQGSEA. This CDR3 spans 12 amino acids. Written as DNA, the CDR3 is TGCAGCGTTGATCTGGGACTAGCGGTTCAGTTCTTC. Its protein product is CSVDLGLAVQFF.

The chain has TRBV27 and TRBJ2-3; TRBD2 might be the D (7 bases). The CDR3 runs 21 residues. The germline CDR1 and CDR2 sequences are MNHEY and SMNVEV (reference sequence). The V end was cut by 1 base, the J end by 1 base, with 27 bases between. The CDR3 nucleotides are TGTGCCAGCAGTTTATTCTTTCGGGGGGCTTCGGGAGCGGGACGCACAGATACGCAGTATTTT. Its translation: CASSLFFRGASGAGRTDTQYF.

The chain couples TRBV12-3 or TRBV12-4 to TRBJ2-7; 8 bases are shared with TRBD2. With 3 bases clipped from V and 7 bases from J, the junction kept 8 bases outside the gene matches. The CDR3 totals 14 residues. CDR3 sequence: CASSFVAGPGEQYF. CDR3 DNA: TGTGCCAGCAGTTTCGTAGCGGGGCCGGGGGAGCAGTACTTC.

This clonotype appeared many times. J is TRBJ1-1 and V is TRBV20-1, with D perhaps TRBD1 (6 bases). The V end lost 6 bases, the J end lost 4 bases, and 12 bases lay between the germline ends. The CDR3 contains 12 residues. Germline CDR1 DFQATT, CDR2 SNEGSKA (reference sequence). The CDR3 coding sequence is TGCAGTGCACAAAAGGGGGGCACTGAAGCTTTCTTT. Translation gives CSAQKGGTEAFF.

The V call is TRBV2, the J call TRBJ2-7, with TRBD1 matching 7 bases. CDR1 and CDR2 from the germline V gene are SNHLY and FYNNEI. CDR3 length: 14 residues. V gave up 4 bases and J gave up 6 bases; unmatched junction bases: 9. The CDR3 DNA reads TGTGCCAGCAGTGTTGACAGGGAAAACTCCGAGCAGTACTTC. It yields the protein CASSVDRENSEQYF.

V and J are TRBV18 and TRBJ2-7; 8 bases fit TRBD2. Germline CDR1 is KGHSH and CDR2 is LQKENI. V was clipped by 6 bases and J by 3 bases; unmatched bases: 13. This CDR3 is 16 amino acids long. The CDR3 protein is CASSHREAGAGYEQYF. The CDR3 nucleotides are TGTGCCAGCTCCCATCGAGAAGCGGGAGCGGGCTACGAGCAGTACTTC.

CDR3 residues: CASSYSKAGRLSYEQYF. The CDR3 DNA reads as TGTGCCAGCAGTTACTCGAAGGCAGGCCGACTGTCCTACGAGCAGTACTTC. The chain has TRBV6-2 or TRBV6-3 and TRBJ2-7, with D unclear. Trimming took 0 bases from V and 1 from J, leaving 16 bases between them. Germline assignment: CDR1 MNHEY and CDR2 SVGEGT. This CDR3 region has 17 residues.

The genes are TRBV7-6 and TRBJ2-7; TRBD2 might be the D (5 bases). Germline assignment: CDR1 SGHVS and CDR2 FNYEAQ. This CDR3 comprises 15 residues. The germline V and J ends were trimmed by 2 bases and 5 bases, with 16 bases remaining between them. This CDR3 reads CASSLTGSSLNEQYF. In nucleotides, the CDR3 is TGTGCCAGCAGCTTAACGGGGTCTTCTCTGAACGAGCAGTACTTC. Drawing the rest from reference TRBV7-6 and TRBJ2-7, the complete variable domain is GAGVSQSPRYKVTKRGQDVALRCDPISGHVSLYWYRQALGQGPEFLTYFNYEAQQDKSGLPNDRFSAERPEGSISTLTIQRTEQRDSAMYRCASSLTGSSLNEQYFGPGTRLTVT.

This clonotype was recorded a few times. The V call is TRBV20-1, the J call TRBJ1-1; a possible D gene is TRBD1 (5 bases). Per germline, CDR1 DFQATT and CDR2 SNEGSKA (reference sequence). The CDR3 loop spans 12 amino acids. V lost 6 bases to trimming and J lost 4 bases, with 12 bases between them. The CDR3 DNA follows: TGCAGTGCAAAAGCTGGGGGCACTGAAGCTTTCTTT. Translating gives CSAKAGGTEAFF.

This clonotype has just a few counts. This chain uses TRBV20-1 with TRBJ1-6, with no clear D. The CDR3 runs 15 residues. Germline values: CDR1 DFQATT, CDR2 SNEGSKA (reference sequence). Trimming took off 0 bases at V and 8 bases at J, with 14 bases between the two ends. CDR3 in amino acids: CSARDNGDWDSPLHF. The DNA for the CDR3 is TGCAGTGCTAGAGATAACGGGGATTGGGATTCACCCCTCCACTTT.

The chain couples TRBV29-1 to TRBJ1-1; TRBD1 matches at 7 bases. The CDR3 totals 11 residues. Germline V gives CDR1 SQVTM, CDR2 ANQGSEA. V shed 5 bases, J shed 5 bases, and the junction held 2 bases outside the gene matches. CDR3 region: CSVLGQTEAFF. Written as DNA, the CDR3 is TGCAGCGTTCTGGGACAGACTGAAGCTTTCTTT.

The CDR3 here is CASSRWTGGVKNTEAFF. The CDR3 nucleotides are TGTGCCAGCAGCCGTTGGACAGGGGGCGTTAAGAACACTGAAGCTTTCTTT. The rearrangement uses TRBV7-9 and TRBJ1-1; 11 bases fit TRBD1. With V trimmed by 5 bases and J by 1 base, 9 bases remained unmatched. Looked up from germline, CDR1 is SEHNR and CDR2 is FQNEAQ (reference sequence). The length of the CDR3 is 17 residues.

This clonotype has ten or more counts. The genes are TRBV20-1 and TRBJ1-6, with TRBD1 matching 8 bases. Germline CDR1 reads DFQATT; CDR2 reads SNEGSKA (reference sequence). J lost 0 bases, V lost 3 bases, and 4 bases had no gene match. There are 16 residues in the CDR3. CDR3 protein: CSASTGGHSYNSPLHF. The CDR3 DNA sequence: TGCAGTGCTAGCACAGGGGGACACTCCTATAATTCACCCCTCCACTTT.

This clonotype was observed at least ten times. The CDR3 spells CSVGDRTYEQYF. In DNA, the CDR3 is TGCAGCGTGGGAGACAGGACCTACGAGCAGTACTTC. The chain uses TRBV29-1 and TRBJ2-7, with a weak D call TRBD1 (6 bases). CDR3 length: 12 residues. The V gene lost 6 bases and the J gene lost 2 bases, with 11 bases spanning the gap. CDR1 is SQVTM and CDR2 is ANQGSEA in the germline V gene.

This clonotype was seen many times. The chain couples TRBV6-6 to TRBJ2-3; D might be TRBD1 or TRBD2, each matching 5 bases. V lost 4 bases and J 0 bases, leaving 5 bases between the germline ends. This CDR3 is built from 13 residues. Looked up from germline, CDR1 is MNHNY and CDR2 is SVGAGI (reference sequence). The CDR3 loop reads CASSWDSTDTQYF. In DNA, the CDR3 is TGTGCCAGCAGTTGGGACAGCACAGATACGCAGTATTTT.

The V call is TRBV6-1, the J call TRBJ1-1; 8 bases agree with TRBD1. The junction had 7 bases not matched to a gene; V was cut back by 6 bases and J by 4 bases. CDR1 is MNHNS, CDR2 SASEGT, per germline. CDR3 length: 14 residues. Written as DNA, the CDR3 is TGTGCCAGCAGCCGGACAGGGCGGGGCACTGAAGCTTTCTTT. This encodes CASSRTGRGTEAFF.

Worth noting for this clonotype: The junction departs from the called germline gene at one end, perhaps through a read error. The J gene is TRBJ2-3, the V gene TRBV9; D call uncertain. The germline gives CDR1 SGDLS, CDR2 YYNGEE. The CDR3 covers 18 residues. Here the CDR3 DNA reads TGTTCCAGCAGTGAGACCGGTAACCCGAGAGCTAGCACAGATACGCAGTATTTT. Amino acid sequence: CSSSETGNPRASTDTQYF.